The entry below gives a single TCR beta chain sequence along with its context. Its antigen is currently unknown. Sample-barcoded 5' priming and a J-beta primer mix drove a second PCR of roughly 7 to 11 cycles. One entry per CDR3 protein results from TCRdb running MiXCR on the 5' RACE reads. This table holds 1.5 million to 2 million distinct CDR3 sequences, about 50% found once. The data were taken from a study of blood T cells in healthy people across ages. Notes on the study in general: There was a strong correlation between TCR beta diversity and naive T cell percentage.

The sequenced sample consisted of blood. The receptor's source is a middle-aged woman in good health.

The CDR3 spells CASTGDYTDTQYF. CDR3 coding DNA: TGTGCCAGCACAGGGGACTACACAGATACGCAGTATTTT. This chain connects TRBV28 to TRBJ2-3; D is perhaps TRBD2 (7 bases). The V gene lost 7 bases and the J gene lost 2 bases, with 10 bases spanning the gap. This CDR3 spans 13 amino acids. The germline CDR1 and CDR2 sequences are MDHEN and SYDVKM.